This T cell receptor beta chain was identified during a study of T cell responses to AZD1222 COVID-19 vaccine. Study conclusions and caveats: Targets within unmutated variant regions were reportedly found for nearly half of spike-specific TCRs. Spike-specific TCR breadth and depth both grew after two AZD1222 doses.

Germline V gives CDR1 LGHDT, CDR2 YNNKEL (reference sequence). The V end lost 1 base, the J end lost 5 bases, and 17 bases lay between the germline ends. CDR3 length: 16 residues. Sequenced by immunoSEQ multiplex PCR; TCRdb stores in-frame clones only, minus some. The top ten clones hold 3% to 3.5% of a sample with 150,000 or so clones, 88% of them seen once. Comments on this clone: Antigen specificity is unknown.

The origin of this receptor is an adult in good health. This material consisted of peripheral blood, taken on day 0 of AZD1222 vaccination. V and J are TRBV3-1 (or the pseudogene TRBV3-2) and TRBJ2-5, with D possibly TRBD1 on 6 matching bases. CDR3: CASSQVLSGARETQYF. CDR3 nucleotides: TGTGCCAGCAGCCAAGTCCTTTCAGGGGCCCGTGAGACCCAGTACTTC.